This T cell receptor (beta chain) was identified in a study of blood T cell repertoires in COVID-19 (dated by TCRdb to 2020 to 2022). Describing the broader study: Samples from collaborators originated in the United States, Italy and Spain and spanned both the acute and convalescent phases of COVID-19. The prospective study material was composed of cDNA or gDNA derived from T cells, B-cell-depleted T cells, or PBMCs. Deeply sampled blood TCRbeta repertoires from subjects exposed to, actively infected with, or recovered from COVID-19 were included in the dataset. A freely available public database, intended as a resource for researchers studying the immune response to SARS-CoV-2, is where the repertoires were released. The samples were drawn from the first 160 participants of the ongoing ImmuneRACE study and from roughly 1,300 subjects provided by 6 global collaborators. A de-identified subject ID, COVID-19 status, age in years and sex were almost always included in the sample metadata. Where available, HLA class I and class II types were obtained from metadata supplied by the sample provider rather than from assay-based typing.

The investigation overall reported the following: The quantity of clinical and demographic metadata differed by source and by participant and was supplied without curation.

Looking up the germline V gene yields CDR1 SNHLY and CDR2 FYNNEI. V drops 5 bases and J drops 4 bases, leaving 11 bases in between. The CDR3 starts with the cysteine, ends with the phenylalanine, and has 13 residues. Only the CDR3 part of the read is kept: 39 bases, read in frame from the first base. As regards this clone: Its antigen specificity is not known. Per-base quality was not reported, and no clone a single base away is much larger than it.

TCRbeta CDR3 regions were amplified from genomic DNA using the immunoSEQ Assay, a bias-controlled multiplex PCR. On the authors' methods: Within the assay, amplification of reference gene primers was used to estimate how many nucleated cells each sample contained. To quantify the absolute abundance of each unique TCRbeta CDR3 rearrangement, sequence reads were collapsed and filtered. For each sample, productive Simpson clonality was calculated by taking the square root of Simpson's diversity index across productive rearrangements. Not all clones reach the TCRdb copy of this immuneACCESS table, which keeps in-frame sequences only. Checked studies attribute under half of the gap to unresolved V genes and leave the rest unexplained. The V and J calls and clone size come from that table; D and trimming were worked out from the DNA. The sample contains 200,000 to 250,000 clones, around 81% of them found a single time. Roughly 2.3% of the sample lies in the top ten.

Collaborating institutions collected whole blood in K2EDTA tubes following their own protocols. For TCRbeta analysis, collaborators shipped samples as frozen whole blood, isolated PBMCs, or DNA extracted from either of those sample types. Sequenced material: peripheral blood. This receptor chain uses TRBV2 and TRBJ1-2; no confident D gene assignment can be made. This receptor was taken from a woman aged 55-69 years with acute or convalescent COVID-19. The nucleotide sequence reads TGTGCCAGCAGTAGGAATGCGGCCTATGGCTACACCTTC. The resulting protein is CASSRNAAYGYTF.